The 29 T cell receptor beta chains presented below share a single source sample, sequenced in a study of graft-versus-host responses after intestinal transplantation. TCRdb keeps only in-frame clones here, not all; method: immunoSEQ multiplex PCR. The table has more than 20,000 clones, 89% seen once; the top ten hold around 5%. Sequenced here: PBMCs, sampled about 63 days after intestinal transplantation. All receptors come from a human patient who received an intestinal transplant, so some T cells may come from the graft donor.

The genes are TRBV7-8 and TRBJ2-2; D remains unclear. CDR3 length: 13 residues. The germline V and J ends were trimmed by 11 bases and 7 bases, with 17 bases remaining between them. CDR1 SGHVS and CDR2 FQNEAQ come from the germline V gene. CDR3 coding DNA: TGTGCCGTTAGGTCGGAAGCCGGCGGGGAGCTGTTTTTT. Protein: CAVRSEAGGELFF.

The chain combines TRBV27 with TRBJ2-7; 10 bases agree with TRBD1. The V and J ends lost 2 bases and 5 bases, in that order; junction bases with no gene match: 6. This CDR3 region has 15 residues. Germline assignment: CDR1 MNHEY and CDR2 SMNVEV (reference sequence). The chain's CDR3 is CASSLPETGGHEQYF. The CDR3 DNA follows: TGTGCCAGCAGTTTACCCGAGACAGGGGGCCACGAGCAGTACTTC.

The CDR3 reads CASSFPRGGTDTQYF. CDR3 nucleotide sequence: TGTGCCAGCAGCTTTCCGAGGGGGGGAACAGATACGCAGTATTTT. The rearrangement links TRBV5-8 to TRBJ2-3; possibly TRBD2 for D (7 bases). V lost 2 bases and J lost 3, with 13 bases in between. The CDR3 runs 15 residues. The germline gives CDR1 SGHTS, CDR2 YDEGEE.

The V and J genes are TRBV20-1 and TRBJ2-5; no firm D call. The J call may be faulty, since TRBJ2-7 better matches the DNA end. The CDR3 spans 11 residues. CDR1 and CDR2 from the germline V gene are DFQATT and SNEGSKA (reference sequence). CDR3 sequence: CSASVGYEQYF. In DNA, the CDR3 is TGCAGTGCTAGCGTGGGGTACGAGCAGTACTTC.

The chain couples TRBV7-2 to TRBJ1-3, with D possibly matching TRBD1 (6 bases). CDR3 length: 15 amino acids. The ends were cut back, 4 bases at V and 4 bases at J, with 14 bases in the middle. In germline, CDR1 is SGHTA, CDR2 FQGNSA. CDR3 in DNA: TGTGCCAGCAGCTCCGGGACATTGGGGGGAAACACCATATATTTT. This codes for CASSSGTLGGNTIYF.

CDR3 sequence reads: CSVEDTGAGYTF. The CDR3 DNA reads TGCAGCGTTGAAGACACAGGGGCTGGCTACACCTTC. The chain couples TRBV29-1 to TRBJ1-2, with 7 bases matching TRBD1. Trimming took 0 bases from V and 7 from J; bases not matched to a gene: 2. This CDR3 spans 12 amino acids. Germline V CDR1 and CDR2: SQVTM, ANQGSEA. Supplemented by reference TRBV29-1 and TRBJ1-2, the full variable domain reads SAVISQKPSRDICQRGTSLTIQCQVDSQVTMMFWYRQQPGQSLTLIATANQGSEATYESGFVIDKFPISRPNLTFSTLTVSNMSPEDSSIYLCSVEDTGAGYTFGSGTRLTVV.

This clone was picked up one time. The chain carries TRBV10-3 and TRBJ2-5; D is ambiguous. The CDR3 has 15 residues. Germline values: CDR1 ENHRY, CDR2 SYGVKD. The V end lost 3 bases, the J end lost 2 bases, and 13 bases lay between the germline ends. This chain's CDR3 is CAISDRRALQETQYF. The CDR3, as DNA: TGTGCCATCAGTGATAGAAGGGCCCTACAAGAGACCCAGTACTTC.

The gene calls are TRBV7-9 and TRBJ2-2, with 9 bases aligning to TRBD2. V shed 5 bases and J 2 bases; nucleotides not matched to a gene: 6. The CDR3 runs to 16 residues. Germline V gene sequence: CDR1 SEHNR, CDR2 FQNEAQ (reference sequence). CDR3 residues: CASSALAGLNTGELFF. For the CDR3, the DNA is TGTGCCAGCAGCGCCCTAGCGGGGCTTAACACCGGGGAGCTGTTTTTT.

The chain links TRBV2 to TRBJ2-5, with 8 bases identical to TRBD2. Looked up from germline, CDR1 is SNHLY and CDR2 is FYNNEI. This CDR3 spans 13 amino acids. Trimming at V came to 8 bases and at J to 6 bases, leaving 8 bases not matched to a gene. CDR3 amino acids: CASRGGALQTQYF. The CDR3 nucleotides read TGTGCCAGCCGGGGGGGGGCTTTGCAGACCCAGTACTTC.

V usage is TRBV19 and J usage is TRBJ2-7; the match to TRBD2 covers 7 bases. The CDR3 is 15 residues long. The trim removed 3 bases at V and 2 bases at J, leaving 7 bases unmatched. The germline CDR1 and CDR2 sequences are LNHDA and SQIVND (reference sequence). CDR3: CASSIAEGGTYEQYF. The CDR3, as DNA: TGTGCCAGTAGTATTGCAGAGGGAGGGACCTACGAGCAGTACTTC.

The V call is TRBV12-5, the J call TRBJ2-5; the D gene is possibly TRBD1 (6 bases). With 4 bases removed from V and 5 bases from J, the gap between germline ends came to 17 bases. CDR1 and CDR2 from the germline V gene are LGHNT and FRNRAP. There are 15 residues in the CDR3. DNA of the CDR3: TGTGCTAGTGGTTCCCCCTCTGGGGGCTATGAGACCCAGTACTTC. This gives the protein CASGSPSGGYETQYF.

The CDR3 DNA follows: TGTGCCAGCAGCCGAGCAGGGAGCGGGCAGCCCCAGCATTTT. It is translated as CASSRAGSGQPQHF. The rearrangement uses TRBV14 and TRBJ1-5; tentative D call: TRBD1 (5 bases). V lost 4 bases to trimming and J lost 7 bases, with 14 bases between them. CDR3 length: 14 residues. In germline, CDR1 is SGHDN, CDR2 FVKESK.

The V call is TRBV9, the J call TRBJ1-2; 8 bases line up with TRBD1. V lost 0 bases to trimming and J lost 5 bases; unmatched junction nucleotides: 3. Germline V gene lookup returns CDR1 SGDLS and CDR2 YYNGEE. This CDR3 has 14 residues. The CDR3 sequence is CASSVGTGGYGYTF. The CDR3 DNA reads TGTGCCAGCAGCGTAGGTACAGGGGGTTATGGCTACACCTTC. Variable domain in full (rest from reference TRBV9 and TRBJ1-2): DSGVTQTPKHLITATGQRVTLRCSPRSGDLSVYWYQQSLDQGLQFLIQYYNGEERAKGNILERFSAQQFPDLHSELNLSSLELGDSALYFCASSVGTGGYGYTFGSGTRLTVV.

V usage is TRBV11-1 and J usage is TRBJ2-1; 11 nucleotides match TRBD1. Germline V CDR1 and CDR2: SGHAT, FQDESV (reference sequence). The CDR3 is made up of 14 amino acids. V lost 5 bases, J lost 10 bases, and 7 bases stayed unmatched. The CDR3 sequence: CASSRTGGLGEQFF. CDR3 DNA: TGTGCCAGCAGCCGGACAGGGGGCTTGGGGGAGCAGTTCTTC.

The V gene is TRBV25-1, the J gene TRBJ2-5, with D possibly matching TRBD2 (6 bases). CDR1 and CDR2 from the germline V gene are MGHDK and SYGVNS. V was clipped by 2 bases and J by 5 bases, with 9 bases between them. CDR3 length: 13 amino acids. The CDR3 protein is CASSEDGGETQYF. DNA for the CDR3: TGTGCCAGCAGTGAAGACGGGGGTGAGACCCAGTACTTC.

V and J are TRBV7-9 and TRBJ2-2; 9 bases align to TRBD1. J lost 9 bases, V lost 1 base, and 9 bases had no gene match. CDR3 size: 16 residues. Germline CDR1 reads SEHNR; CDR2 reads FQNEAQ (reference sequence). CDR3 in DNA: TGTGCCAGCAGCTTAGAAACAGGGGGCCGAAGCCGGGAGCTGTTTTTT. This sequence encodes CASSLETGGRSRELFF.

V usage is TRBV25-1 and J usage is TRBJ2-5; D unclear. This CDR3 region has 13 residues. V lost 4 bases and J 5 bases, leaving 11 bases between the germline ends. The germline V gene encodes CDR1 MGHDK and CDR2 SYGVNS. The CDR3 DNA follows: TGTGCCAGCAGTGGAAAATCTGGGGAGACCCAGTACTTC. Protein sequence: CASSGKSGETQYF.

The chain joins TRBV6-6 to TRBJ1-5; D is unresolved. The germline gives CDR1 MNHNY, CDR2 SVGAGI (reference sequence). The V end lost 6 bases, the J end lost 6 bases, and 15 bases lay between the germline ends. The CDR3 is 14 amino acids. CDR3 coding DNA: TGTGCCAGCAGCCACAGTCAAGAGGCTCAGCCCCAGCATTTT. Translation: CASSHSQEAQPQHF.

This clone has just a few counts. The chain joins TRBV6-1 to TRBJ2-2; D is possibly TRBD1 or TRBD2 (5 bases each). V dropped 4 bases and J dropped 5 bases, with 11 bases sitting between them. Germline CDR1 and CDR2: MNHNS and SASEGT. The CDR3 spans 14 residues. The CDR3 coding sequence is TGTGCCAGCAGTGTGTTAGAGGGGACCGGGGAGCTGTTTTTT. As protein: CASSVLEGTGELFF.

This sequence joins TRBV4-1 and TRBJ1-1, with a weak D call TRBD1 (5 bases). The CDR3 is made up of 16 amino acids. Germline V CDR1 and CDR2: MGHRA, YSYEKL. The V gene lost 3 bases and the J gene lost 1 base, with 15 bases spanning the gap. Written as DNA, the CDR3 is TGCGCCAGCAGCCAGGGGGTTCTGGGCCCGAACACTGAAGCTTTCTTT. Amino acid sequence: CASSQGVLGPNTEAFF.

V and J are TRBV28 and TRBJ2-7; TRBD2 is a possible D gene (5 bases). CDR3 length equals 12 residues. The germline V and J ends were trimmed by 4 bases and 2 bases, with 6 bases remaining between them. In germline, CDR1 is MDHEN, CDR2 SYDVKM. CDR3: CASSSGTYEQYF. CDR3 nucleotide sequence: TGTGCCAGCAGTTCCGGGACCTACGAGCAGTACTTC.

Turning to this clone: At the DNA level, this CDR3 is encoded by other sequences in the same sample as well. This chain connects TRBV2 to TRBJ2-3; 13 positions match TRBD2. V lost 8 bases to trimming and J lost 5 bases; unmatched junction nucleotides: 7. This CDR3 is built from 15 residues. The germline CDR1 and CDR2 sequences are SNHLY and FYNNEI. The CDR3 spells CASSGLAGILDTQYF. Here the CDR3 DNA reads TGTGCCAGCTCGGGACTAGCGGGGATATTAGATACGCAGTATTTT.

This rearrangement joins TRBV9 to TRBJ2-3; D call uncertain. The CDR3 extends over 12 amino acids. The V end was cut by 4 bases, the J end by 3 bases, with 6 bases between. CDR1 SGDLS and CDR2 YYNGEE come from the germline V gene. The CDR3, as DNA: TGTGCCAGCAGCCCGTGGACAGATACGCAGTATTTT. It specifies CASSPWTDTQYF.

V and J are TRBV4-1 and TRBJ1-4; D is perhaps TRBD1 (5 bases). The CDR3 sequence is 16 residues long. Germline V gene data show CDR1 as MGHRA and CDR2 as YSYEKL. V lost 4 bases and J lost 5, with 17 bases in between. In DNA form, the CDR3 reads TGCGCCAGCAGCCCCAGGGAGAGGATGGAAAATGAAAAACTGTTTTTT. Translated: CASSPRERMENEKLFF.

The chain recombines TRBV5-1 with TRBJ2-5; unclear D gene. V was trimmed by 0 bases and J by 2 bases, leaving 11 bases between them. This CDR3 spans 15 amino acids. CDR1 and CDR2 from the germline V gene are SGHRS and YFSETQ. DNA of the CDR3: TGCGCCAGCAGCTTGGCCCCAGACCTACAAGAGACCCAGTACTTC. This codes for CASSLAPDLQETQYF. Together with reference TRBV5-1 and TRBJ2-5, the CDR3 gives the full variable domain: KAGVTQTPRYLIKTRGQQVTLSCSPISGHRSVSWYQQTPGQGLQFLFEYFSETQRNKGNFPGRFSGRQFSNSRSEMNVSTLELGDSALYLCASSLAPDLQETQYFGPGTRLLVL.

The chain links TRBV5-1 to TRBJ2-1; 7 bases fit TRBD1. Germline V lookup: CDR1 SGHRS, CDR2 YFSETQ. Losses at the gene ends were 4 bases for V and 2 bases for J; bases not matched to a gene: 3. CDR3 length equals 14 residues. As DNA, the CDR3 is TGCGCCAGCAGCCGACAGGGACCCTACAATGAGCAGTTCTTC. This encodes CASSRQGPYNEQFF.

The chain couples TRBV6-6 to TRBJ1-2; D is unclear. Trimming shortened V by 0 bases and J by 7 bases, and 9 bases separated the two germline ends. The CDR3 is made up of 13 amino acids. Germline-derived CDR1 and CDR2 are MNHNY and SVGAGI (reference sequence). The CDR3 protein is CASSYSSMAGYTF. CDR3 sequence (DNA): TGTGCCAGCAGTTACTCGAGTATGGCTGGCTACACCTTC.

This chain links TRBV4-1 with TRBJ1-6, with 9 bases lining up with TRBD1. The CDR3 has 17 residues. Losses at the gene ends were 3 bases for V and 4 bases for J; bases not matched to a gene: 7. CDR1 MGHRA and CDR2 YSYEKL come from the germline V gene. The CDR3 region is CASSQNRDRVYNSPLHF. The CDR3 DNA sequence: TGCGCCAGCAGCCAGAACCGGGACAGGGTGTATAATTCACCCCTCCACTTT.

The chain uses TRBV4-3 and TRBJ1-1; D is undetermined. Trimming pared 4 bases from V and 0 bases from J, leaving 12 bases between. Germline V CDR1 and CDR2: LGHNA, YSLEER. The CDR3 has 15 amino acids. The CDR3, as DNA: TGCGCCAGCAGCCTTTCCGGGCGCTTGAACACTGAAGCTTTCTTT. This sequence encodes CASSLSGRLNTEAFF.